This TCR beta chain was found in a study of regulatory T cells in long-lasting Graves disease. The germline V gene encodes CDR1 SGHRS and CDR2 YFSETQ. This CDR3 has 14 residues. V lost 4 bases and J 0 bases, leaving 10 bases between the germline ends. Findings of the study overall: Those with persistent disease had in common more public clonotypes (more than 2,500) than new patients (approximately 970).

Arm-PCR of CDR3 regions and iRepertoire HTBI primers were the basis on which TCR beta libraries were built. One entry per CDR3 protein results from TCRdb running MiXCR on the multiplex PCR reads. Counted here are 400,000 to 500,000 distinct CDR3 sequences, 20% to 25% occurring once; the ten biggest clones make up roughly 13%. As to time point: persistent/refractory GD, antithyroid drugs over 5 years with positive TRAb. From RNA extracted from PBMCs, the TCR library was made. American Thyroid Association guidelines defined Graves' disease diagnosis. This clonotype was detected many times. Its target is unknown.

The specimen was peripheral blood mononuclear cells (PBMCs), collected when the disease was refractory, from a patient treated with antithyroid drugs. This receptor was taken from a female donor with Graves disease. The chain uses TRBV5-1 and TRBJ1-1; D is possibly TRBD1 (5 bases). The CDR3 here is CASSEGLLNTEAFF. Written as DNA, the CDR3 is TGCGCCAGCAGCGAGGGACTTCTGAACACTGAAGCTTTCTTT.